The TCR beta chain under discussion was sequenced for a study of blood T cells in healthy people across ages. Points from the study as a whole: PBMCs went unsorted, and a conclusive naive versus antigen-experienced comparison was therefore prevented. When set beside aged donors, long-lived donors presented more naive CD4+ cells and higher diversity. In the absence of known donor CMV status, changes in expanded clonotypes were possibly confounded.

A second PCR of about 6 to 12 cycles used a sample-barcoded 5' primer and a J-beta primer mix. TCRdb redid the calling of the 5' RACE reads with MiXCR, one entry per CDR3 protein. The sample carries fewer than 950,000 distinct CDR3 sequences, roughly 53% recorded once. With 3 bases removed from V and 9 bases from J, the gap between germline ends came to 6 bases. This CDR3 contains 12 residues. On this clonotype itself: Its antigen is still unknown.

The source of this sequence is a man older than 75 in good health. V usage is TRBV12-3 or TRBV12-4 and J usage is TRBJ1-6; the D is unclear. The sequenced sample consisted of blood. Here the CDR3 reads CASSLRGSPLHF. CDR3 DNA sequence: TGTGCCAGCAGTTTGCGGGGTTCACCCCTCCACTTT.